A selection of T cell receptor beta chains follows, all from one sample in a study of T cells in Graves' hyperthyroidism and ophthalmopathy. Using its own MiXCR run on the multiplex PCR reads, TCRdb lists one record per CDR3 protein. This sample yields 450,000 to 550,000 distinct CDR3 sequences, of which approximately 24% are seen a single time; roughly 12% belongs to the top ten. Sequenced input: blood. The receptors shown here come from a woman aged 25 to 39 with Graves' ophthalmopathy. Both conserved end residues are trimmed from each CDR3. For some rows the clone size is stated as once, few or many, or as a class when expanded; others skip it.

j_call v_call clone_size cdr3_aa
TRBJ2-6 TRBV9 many ASSVAGANVLT
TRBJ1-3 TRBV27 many ASSRSPDPGPGNTIY
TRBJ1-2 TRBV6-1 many ASARDRVFGYT
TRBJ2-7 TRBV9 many ASSAGQQSYEQY
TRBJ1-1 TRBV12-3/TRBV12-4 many ASSLRYVDTEAF
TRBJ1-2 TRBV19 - ASSGLRVYGYT
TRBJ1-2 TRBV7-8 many ASSLQTGGYYGYT
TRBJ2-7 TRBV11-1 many ASSLVWGVRSYEQY
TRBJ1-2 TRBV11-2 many ASSTPQGAQYGYT
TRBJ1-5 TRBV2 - AGSPGTRTQPQH
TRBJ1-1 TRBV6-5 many ASSYTEGQPEAF
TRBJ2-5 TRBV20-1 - SALEGQPKGETQY
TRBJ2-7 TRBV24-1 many ATSDHREGSYEQY
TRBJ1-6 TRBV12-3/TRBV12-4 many ASSFGQPNSPLH
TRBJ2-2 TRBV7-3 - ASSSGSLGTGELF
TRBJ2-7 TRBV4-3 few ASSPVPSGFYEQY
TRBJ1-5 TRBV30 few AWSVGAGNQPQH
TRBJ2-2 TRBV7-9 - ASTADRNTGELF
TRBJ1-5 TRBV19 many ASSGTASNQPQH
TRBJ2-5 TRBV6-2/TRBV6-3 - ASSYSGDSGWETQY
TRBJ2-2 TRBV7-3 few ASSPGEGELF
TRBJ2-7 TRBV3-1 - ASSQGTRGEQY
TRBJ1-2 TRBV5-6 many ASSRGTGQSYGYT
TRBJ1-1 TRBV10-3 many AISEGLTGAEAF
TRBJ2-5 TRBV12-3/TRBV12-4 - ASSLLGGGAETQY
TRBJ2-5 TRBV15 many ATSRDRSETKY
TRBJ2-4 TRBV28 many ASNEEAKNIQY
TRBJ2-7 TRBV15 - ATSNPGPRPYEQY
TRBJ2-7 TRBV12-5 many ASDYEQY
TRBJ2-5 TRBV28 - ASSPGSGRTQY
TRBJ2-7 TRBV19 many ASSPASGGYEQY
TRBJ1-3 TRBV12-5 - ASGFSGTTGNTIY
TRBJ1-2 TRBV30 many AWDIIQGGYT
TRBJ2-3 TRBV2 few ASSDAKLAGVSTDTQY
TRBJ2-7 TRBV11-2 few ASSLASGRPEQY
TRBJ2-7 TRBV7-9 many ASSPLAGGLDEQY
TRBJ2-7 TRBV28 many ASSSRMTRGLLFSEQY
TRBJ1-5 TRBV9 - ASSVGGVGNQPQH
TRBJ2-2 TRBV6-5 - ASSYGSGGAGELF
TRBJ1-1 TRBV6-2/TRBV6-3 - ASSYSIREVNTEAF
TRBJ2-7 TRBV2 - ASRMRGGVRSYEQY
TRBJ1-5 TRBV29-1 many SVRQGGSQPQH
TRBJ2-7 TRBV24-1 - ATSDPGTVDEQY
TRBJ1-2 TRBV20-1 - GARAPPGYT
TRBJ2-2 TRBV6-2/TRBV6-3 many ASSYVPAGTGELF
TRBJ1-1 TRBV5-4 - ASSLVGAVEAF